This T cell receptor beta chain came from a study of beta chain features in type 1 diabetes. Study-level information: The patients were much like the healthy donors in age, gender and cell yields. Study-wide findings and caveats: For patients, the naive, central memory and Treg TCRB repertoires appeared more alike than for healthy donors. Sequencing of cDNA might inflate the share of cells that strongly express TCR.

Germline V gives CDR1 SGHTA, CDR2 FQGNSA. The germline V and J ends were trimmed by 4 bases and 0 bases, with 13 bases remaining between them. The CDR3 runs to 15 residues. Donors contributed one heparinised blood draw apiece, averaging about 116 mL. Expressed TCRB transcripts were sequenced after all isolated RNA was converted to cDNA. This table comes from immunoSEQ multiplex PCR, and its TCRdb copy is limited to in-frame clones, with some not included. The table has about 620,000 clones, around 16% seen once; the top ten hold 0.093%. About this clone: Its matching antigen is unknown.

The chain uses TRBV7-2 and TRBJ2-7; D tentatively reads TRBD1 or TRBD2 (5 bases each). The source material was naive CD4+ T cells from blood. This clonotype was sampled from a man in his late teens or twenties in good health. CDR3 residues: CASSSGRPSSYEQYF. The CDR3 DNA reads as TGTGCCAGCAGCTCGGGACGGCCGAGCTCCTACGAGCAGTACTTC.